This entry features one TCR beta chain sequence. This sample is drawn from a study of tumor-infiltrating lymphocytes in oesophageal squamous cell carcinoma. The CDR3 loop spans 12 amino acids. With 3 bases removed from V and 3 bases from J, the gap between germline ends came to 3 bases. Germline CDR1 and CDR2: SGHAT and FQNNGV. TCRdb recomputed calls from the PCR reads with MiXCR, one row per CDR3 protein. The table has 15,000 to 20,000 distinct CDR3 sequences, less than 50% seen once; the top ten hold around two fifths. The chain recombines TRBV11-2 with TRBJ2-1; D unclear. Sequencing input: normal esophageal tissue next to the tumor. This TCR was sampled from a female donor with esophageal squamous cell carcinoma. In DNA, the CDR3 is TGTGCCAGCAGCTTTGGCTACAATGAGCAGTTCTTC. Translation: CASSFGYNEQFF.